This TCR beta chain was identified in a study of cytomegalovirus exposure and HLA in healthy donors. Researchers ran the PCR with 60 Vbeta and 13 Jbeta primers. Assay used: immunoSEQ multiplex PCR; TCRdb lists only in-frame clones, some missing. The table has about 130,000 clones, less than 85% seen once. Findings and limits, study-wide: Cytomegalovirus association was listed for 150 or so TCR beta chains. An observed cluster of highly shared sequence variants was recorded as a likely sequencing artifact.

For this clone: Its antigen is unknown.

Unrecorded immune exposure was likely among donors, who were nominally healthy when sampled. This receptor was taken from a man between 18 and 35 years old in good health and CMV-seropositive. The sample was PBMCs.

The CDR3 DNA sequence: TGCGCCAGCAGCTTGGACCAGGCCCTGGAGGAACTGTTTTTT. Amino acids: CASSLDQALEELFF. V and J are TRBV5-1 and TRBJ1-4; D not resolved. The ends were cut back, 0 bases at V and 12 bases at J, with 15 bases in the middle. The germline V gene has CDR1 SGHRS and CDR2 YFSETQ. There are 14 residues in the CDR3.